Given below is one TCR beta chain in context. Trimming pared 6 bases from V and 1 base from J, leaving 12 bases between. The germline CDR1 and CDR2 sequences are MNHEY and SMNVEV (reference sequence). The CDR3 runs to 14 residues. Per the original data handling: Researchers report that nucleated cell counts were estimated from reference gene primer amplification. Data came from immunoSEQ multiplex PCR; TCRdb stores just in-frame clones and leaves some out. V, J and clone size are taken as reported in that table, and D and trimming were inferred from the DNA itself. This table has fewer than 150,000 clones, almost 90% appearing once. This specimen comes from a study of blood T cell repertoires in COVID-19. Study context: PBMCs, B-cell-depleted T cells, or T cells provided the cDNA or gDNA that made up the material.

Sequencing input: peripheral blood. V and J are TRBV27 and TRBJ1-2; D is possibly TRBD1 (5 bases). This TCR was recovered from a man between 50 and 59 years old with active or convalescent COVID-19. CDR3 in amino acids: CASRIGTLNYGYTF. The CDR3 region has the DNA TGTGCCAGCAGGATCGGGACTCTTAACTATGGCTACACCTTC.